The sequence of this T cell receptor (beta chain) was determined in a study of cytomegalovirus exposure and HLA in healthy donors. Study-wide background: In a later analysis, it was reported that the roughly 130 validation repertoires had been produced on the same platform as the 700 or so repertoires belonging to the first cohort.

Whole-study results and caveats: In the roughly 120 validation repertoires, a later analysis found that first-cohort TCR clusters tended to co-occur. With high specificity and sensitivity, the classifier reportedly diagnosed cytomegalovirus status. 164 TCR beta chains were listed as cytomegalovirus-associated.

As to this clone: What it recognizes is unknown.

Here immunoSEQ multiplex PCR was the method, and the copy in TCRdb shows in-frame clones only, minus some. The table records 45,000 to 60,000 clones, approximately 95% of them present only once. The sample comprised PBMCs. This clonotype was obtained from a woman aged 18-29 years in good health and CMV-seronegative.

The CDR3 nucleotides are TGTGCCAGCAGTTGGGCCATCCAAGAGACCCAGTACTTC. Translating gives CASSWAIQETQYF. The V gene is TRBV27, the J gene TRBJ2-5; D unresolved. CDR3 size: 13 residues. Trimming removed 4 bases at V and 1 base at J, with 7 bases between. In germline, CDR1 is MNHEY, CDR2 SMNVEV (reference sequence).